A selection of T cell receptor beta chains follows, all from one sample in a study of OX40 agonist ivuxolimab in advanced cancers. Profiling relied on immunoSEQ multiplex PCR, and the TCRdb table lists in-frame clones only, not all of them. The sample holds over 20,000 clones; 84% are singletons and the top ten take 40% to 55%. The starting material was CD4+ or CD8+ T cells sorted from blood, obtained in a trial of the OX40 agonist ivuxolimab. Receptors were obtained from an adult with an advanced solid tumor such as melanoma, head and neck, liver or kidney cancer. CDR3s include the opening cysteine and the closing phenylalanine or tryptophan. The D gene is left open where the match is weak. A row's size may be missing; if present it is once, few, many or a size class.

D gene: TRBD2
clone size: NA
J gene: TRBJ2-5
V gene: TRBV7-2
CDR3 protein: CASSFLAAGTPSVETQYF
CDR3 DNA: TGTGCCAGCAGCTTCCTAGCGGCTGGGACCCCTTCTGTGGAGACCCAGTACTTC

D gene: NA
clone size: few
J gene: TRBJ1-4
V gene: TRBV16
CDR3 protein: CASSLARDGFNEKLFF
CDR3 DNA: TGTGCCAGCAGCCTCGCGCGGGACGGCTTTAATGAAAAACTGTTTTTT

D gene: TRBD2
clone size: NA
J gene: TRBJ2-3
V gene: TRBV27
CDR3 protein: CASSKRGAQDTQYF
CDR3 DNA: TGTGCCAGCAGCAAGCGGGGGGCCCAGGATACGCAGTATTTT

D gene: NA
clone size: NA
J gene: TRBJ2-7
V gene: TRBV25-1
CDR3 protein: CATVGGAPYEQYF
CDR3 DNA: TGTGCCACCGTTGGGGGGGCCCCCTACGAGCAGTACTTC

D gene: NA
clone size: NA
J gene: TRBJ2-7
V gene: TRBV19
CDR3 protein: CASSLSLIGGYEQYF
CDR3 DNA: TGTGCCAGTAGTTTATCCCTTATCGGGGGATACGAGCAGTACTTC

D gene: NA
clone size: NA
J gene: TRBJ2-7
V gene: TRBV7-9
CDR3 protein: CASSQAYEQYF
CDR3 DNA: TGTGCCAGCAGCCAGGCCTACGAGCAGTACTTC

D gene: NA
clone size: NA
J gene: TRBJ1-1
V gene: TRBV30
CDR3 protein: CACRRPEAFF
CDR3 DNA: TGTGCCTGTCGTCGCCCTGAAGCTTTCTTT

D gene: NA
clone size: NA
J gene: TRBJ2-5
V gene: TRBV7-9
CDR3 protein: CASSLGLETQYF
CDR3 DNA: TGTGCCAGCAGCTTAGGTCTAGAGACCCAGTACTTC

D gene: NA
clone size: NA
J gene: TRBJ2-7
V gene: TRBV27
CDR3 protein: CASSLQSRGYGSYEQYF
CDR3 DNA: TGTGCCAGCAGTTTACAGAGCAGGGGTTATGGCTCCTACGAGCAGTACTTC

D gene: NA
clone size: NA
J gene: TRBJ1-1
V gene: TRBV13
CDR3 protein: CASIGTNENTEAFF
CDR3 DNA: TGTGCCAGCATAGGGACTAATGAGAACACTGAAGCTTTCTTT

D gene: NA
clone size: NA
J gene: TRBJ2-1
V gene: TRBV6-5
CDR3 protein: CASSWGDEQFF
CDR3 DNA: TGTGCCAGCAGTTGGGGGGATGAGCAGTTCTTC

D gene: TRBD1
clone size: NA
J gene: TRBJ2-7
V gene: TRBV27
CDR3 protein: CASSFTGDYEQYF
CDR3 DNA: TGTGCCAGCAGTTTTACAGGGGACTACGAGCAGTACTTC

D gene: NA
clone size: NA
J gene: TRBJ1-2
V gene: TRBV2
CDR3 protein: CASSDLGLGYGYTF
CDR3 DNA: TGTGCCAGCAGTGATCTGGGGCTGGGGTATGGCTACACCTTC

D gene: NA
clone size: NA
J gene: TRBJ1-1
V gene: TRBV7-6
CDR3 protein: CASSLGTLNTEAFF
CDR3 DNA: TGTGCCAGCAGCTTAGGGACACTGAACACTGAAGCTTTCTTT

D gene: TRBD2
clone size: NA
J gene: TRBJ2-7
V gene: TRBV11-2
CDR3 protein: CASSFPTSGGYEQYF
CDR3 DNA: TGTGCCAGCAGCTTCCCGACTAGCGGGGGCTACGAGCAGTACTTC

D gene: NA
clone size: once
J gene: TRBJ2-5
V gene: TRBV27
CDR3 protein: CASSYQGLGETQYF
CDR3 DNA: TGTGCCAGCAGTTACCAGGGGTTAGGAGAGACCCAGTACTTC

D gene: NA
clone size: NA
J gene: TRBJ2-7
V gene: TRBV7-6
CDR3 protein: CASRPDVASSYEQYF
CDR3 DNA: TGTGCCAGCAGACCCGACGTCGCCAGCTCCTACGAGCAGTACTTC

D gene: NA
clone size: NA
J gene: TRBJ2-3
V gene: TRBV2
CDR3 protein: CASSDRGGRSTQYF
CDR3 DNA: TGTGCCAGCAGTGATAGGGGTGGCAGGTCTACGCAGTATTTT

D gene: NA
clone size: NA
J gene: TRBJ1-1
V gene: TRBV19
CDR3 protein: CASGWTEAFF
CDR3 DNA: TGTGCCAGCGGTTGGACTGAAGCTTTCTTT

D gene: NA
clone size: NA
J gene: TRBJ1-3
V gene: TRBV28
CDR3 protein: CASSLISPSGNTIYF
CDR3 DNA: TGTGCCAGCAGTTTAATTTCTCCATCTGGAAACACCATATATTTT

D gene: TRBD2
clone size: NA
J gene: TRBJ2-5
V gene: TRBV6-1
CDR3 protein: CATGLARETQYF
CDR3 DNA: TGTGCCACCGGACTAGCGAGAGAGACCCAGTACTTC

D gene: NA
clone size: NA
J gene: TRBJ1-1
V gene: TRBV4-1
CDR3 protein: CASSQQGSGLETEAFF
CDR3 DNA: TGCGCCAGCAGCCAACAAGGTTCAGGGTTGGAAACTGAAGCTTTCTTT

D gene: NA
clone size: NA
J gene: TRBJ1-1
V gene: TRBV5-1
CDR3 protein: CASSLYGGRPEAFF
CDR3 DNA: TGCGCCAGCAGCTTGTACGGTGGGAGGCCTGAAGCTTTCTTT

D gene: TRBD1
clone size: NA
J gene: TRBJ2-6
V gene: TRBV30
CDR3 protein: CASPDRGQGANVLTF
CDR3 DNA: TGTGCCTCCCCAGACAGGGGGCAAGGGGCCAACGTCCTGACTTTC

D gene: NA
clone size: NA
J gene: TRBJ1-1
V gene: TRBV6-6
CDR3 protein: CASSLQGRAFF
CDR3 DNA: TGTGCCAGCAGCCTGCAGGGACGAGCTTTCTTT

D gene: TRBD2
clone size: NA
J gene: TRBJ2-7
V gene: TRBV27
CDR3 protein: CASSPAGGYYEQYF
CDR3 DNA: TGTGCCAGCAGCCCAGCGGGGGGATACTACGAGCAGTACTTC

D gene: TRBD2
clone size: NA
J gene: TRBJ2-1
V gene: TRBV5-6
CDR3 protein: CASSFPTFSGGPPYNEQFF
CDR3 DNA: TGTGCCAGCAGCTTCCCTACCTTTAGCGGGGGGCCACCCTACAATGAGCAGTTCTTC

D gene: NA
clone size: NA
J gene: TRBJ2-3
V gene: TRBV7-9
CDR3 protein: CASSPGRGADTQYF
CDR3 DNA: TGTGCCAGCAGCCCCGGGAGAGGGGCAGATACGCAGTATTTT

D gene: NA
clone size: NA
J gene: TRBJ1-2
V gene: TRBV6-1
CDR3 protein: CASSERNVRHPLEGYTF
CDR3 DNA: TGTGCCAGCAGTGAAAGAAACGTTAGGCACCCACTGGAGGGCTACACCTTC

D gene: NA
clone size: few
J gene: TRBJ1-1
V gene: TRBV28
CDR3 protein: CASGEPSNTEAFF
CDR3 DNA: TGTGCCAGCGGTGAGCCTTCGAACACTGAAGCTTTCTTT

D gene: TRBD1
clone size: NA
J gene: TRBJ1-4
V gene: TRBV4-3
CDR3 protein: CASSQDGTGRVKLFF
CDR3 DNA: TGCGCCAGCAGCCAAGACGGGACAGGGCGGGTAAAACTGTTTTTT

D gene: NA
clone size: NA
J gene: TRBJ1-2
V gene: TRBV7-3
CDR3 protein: CASSLTGRPPYGYTF
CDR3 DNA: TGTGCCAGCAGCTTAACCGGACGACCTCCCTATGGCTACACCTTC

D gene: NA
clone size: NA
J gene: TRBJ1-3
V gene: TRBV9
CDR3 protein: CASSPLGGVRSSGNTIYF
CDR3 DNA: TGTGCCAGCAGCCCTCTCGGGGGAGTAAGATCCTCTGGAAACACCATATATTTT

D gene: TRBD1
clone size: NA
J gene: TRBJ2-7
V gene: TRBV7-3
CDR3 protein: CASSYTPGTGFPGEQYF
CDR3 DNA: TGTGCCAGCAGCTACACCCCCGGGACAGGGTTTCCTGGCGAGCAGTACTTC

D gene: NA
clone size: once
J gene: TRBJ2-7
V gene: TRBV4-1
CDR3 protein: CASSLKGYGGRNSYEQYF
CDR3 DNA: TGCGCCAGCAGCCTCAAAGGGTACGGAGGACGGAACTCCTACGAGCAGTACTTC

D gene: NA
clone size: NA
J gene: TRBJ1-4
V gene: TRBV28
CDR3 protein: CASSSSVSTNEKLFF
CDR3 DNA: TGTGCCAGCAGTTCCTCAGTGTCAACTAATGAAAAACTGTTTTTT

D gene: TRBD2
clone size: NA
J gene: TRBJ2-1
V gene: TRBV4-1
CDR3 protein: CASSPGLAGGNEQFF
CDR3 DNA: TGCGCCAGCAGCCCTGGGCTAGCGGGGGGAAATGAGCAGTTCTTC

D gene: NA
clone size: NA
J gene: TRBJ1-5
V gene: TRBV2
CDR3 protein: CASSDMGGNQPQHF
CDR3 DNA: TGTGCCAGCAGTGATATGGGCGGCAATCAGCCCCAGCATTTT

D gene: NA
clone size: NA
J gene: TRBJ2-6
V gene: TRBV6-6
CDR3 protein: CATGGVANVLTF
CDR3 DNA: TGTGCCACCGGTGGGGTTGCCAACGTCCTGACTTTC

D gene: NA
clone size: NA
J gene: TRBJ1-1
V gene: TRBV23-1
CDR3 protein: CASSQTGKGTEAFF
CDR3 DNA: TGCGCCAGCAGCCAAACGGGGAAGGGCACTGAAGCTTTCTTC

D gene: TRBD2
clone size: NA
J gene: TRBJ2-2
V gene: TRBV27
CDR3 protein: CASSLVASGGTYTGELFF
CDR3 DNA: TGTGCCAGCAGTTTAGTAGCTAGCGGGGGAACTTACACCGGGGAGCTGTTTTTT

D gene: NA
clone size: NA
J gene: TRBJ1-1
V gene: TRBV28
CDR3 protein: CASLDRNTEAFF
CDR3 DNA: TGTGCCAGCCTGGACAGGAACACTGAAGCTTTCTTT

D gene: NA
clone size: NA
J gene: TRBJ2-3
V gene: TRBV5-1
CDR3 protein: CASSSGWDTQYF
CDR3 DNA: TGCGCCAGCAGCTCCGGGTGGGATACGCAGTATTTT

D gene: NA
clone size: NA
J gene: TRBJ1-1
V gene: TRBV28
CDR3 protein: CASSLSLRLPGINTEAFF
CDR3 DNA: TGTGCCAGCAGTTTATCTCTTAGGTTGCCGGGGATTAACACTGAAGCTTTCTTT

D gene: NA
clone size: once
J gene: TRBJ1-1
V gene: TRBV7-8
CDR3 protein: CASSLQEPEAFF
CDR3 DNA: TGTGCCAGCAGCTTACAGGAGCCTGAAGCTTTCTTT

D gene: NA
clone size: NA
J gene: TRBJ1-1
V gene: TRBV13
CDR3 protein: CASSLGLGLNTEAFF
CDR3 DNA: TGTGCCAGCAGCTTAGGCCTGGGGTTGAACACTGAAGCTTTCTTT

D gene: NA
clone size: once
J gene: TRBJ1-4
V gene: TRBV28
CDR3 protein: CASSLDTGLSNEKLFF
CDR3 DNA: TGTGCCAGCAGTTTAGATACAGGGTTGTCTAATGAAAAACTGTTTTTT

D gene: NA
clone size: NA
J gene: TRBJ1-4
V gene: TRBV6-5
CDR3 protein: CASSYLPGRILFF
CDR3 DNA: TGTGCCAGCAGTTACCTCCCCGGGCGTATACTGTTTTTT

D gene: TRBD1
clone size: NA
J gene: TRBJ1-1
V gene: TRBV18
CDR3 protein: CASSSGTGTEAFF
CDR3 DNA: TGTGCCAGCTCCTCCGGGACAGGGACTGAAGCTTTCTTT

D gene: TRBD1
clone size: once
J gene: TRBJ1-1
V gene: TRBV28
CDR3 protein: CASREPGQGSEAFF
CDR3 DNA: TGTGCCAGCAGGGAGCCGGGACAGGGGTCCGAAGCTTTCTTT

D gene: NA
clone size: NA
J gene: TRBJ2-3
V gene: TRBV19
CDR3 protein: CASSMVAARDTQYF
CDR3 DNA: TGTGCCAGTAGTATGGTTGCAGCTCGTGATACGCAGTATTTT

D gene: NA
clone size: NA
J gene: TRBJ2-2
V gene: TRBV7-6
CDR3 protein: CASSLAWRENTGELFF
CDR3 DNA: TGTGCCAGCAGCTTAGCATGGAGGGAAAACACCGGGGAGCTGTTTTTT

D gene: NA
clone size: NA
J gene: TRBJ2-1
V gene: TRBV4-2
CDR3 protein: CASSTEGGGFYNEQFF
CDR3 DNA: TGTGCCAGCAGTACCGAGGGGGGGGGTTTCTACAATGAGCAGTTCTTC